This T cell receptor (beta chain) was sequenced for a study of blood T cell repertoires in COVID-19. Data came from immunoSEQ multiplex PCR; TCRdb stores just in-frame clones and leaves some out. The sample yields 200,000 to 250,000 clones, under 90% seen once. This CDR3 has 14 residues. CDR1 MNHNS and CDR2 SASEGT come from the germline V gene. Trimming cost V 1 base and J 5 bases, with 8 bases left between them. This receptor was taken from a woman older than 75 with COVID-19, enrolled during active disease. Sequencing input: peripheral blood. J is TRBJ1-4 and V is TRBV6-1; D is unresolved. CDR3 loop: CASSEERRNEKLFF. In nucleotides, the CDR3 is TGTGCCAGCAGTGAAGAACGGAGGAATGAAAAACTGTTTTTT.